This T cell receptor beta chain was identified during a study of cytomegalovirus exposure and HLA in healthy donors. PCR used 60 Vbeta primers and 13 Jbeta primers. Generated by immunoSEQ multiplex PCR, the TCRdb table keeps only in-frame clones and is missing some. The data hold approximately 170,000 clones, with roughly 79% observed a single time. Trimming took off 1 base at V and 3 bases at J, with 16 bases between the two ends. This CDR3 comprises 15 residues. Germline V gene sequence: CDR1 GTSNPN, CDR2 SVGIG (reference sequence). The chain recombines TRBV30 with TRBJ2-7, with D possibly being TRBD1 (5 bases). The sample consisted of PBMCs. The receptor comes from a woman in her thirties or forties in good health and CMV-seronegative. The CDR3 is CAWSEARAVNYEQYF. CDR3 DNA sequence: TGTGCCTGGAGTGAGGCCAGGGCCGTAAACTACGAGCAGTACTTC.